This T cell receptor (beta chain) is from a study of CD8 T cells in ankylosing spondylitis. Findings of the study overall: Among TCR beta sequences, a motif of under ten highly homologous variants appeared characteristic of ankylosing spondylitis blood.

This clonotype was counted a few times. Its matching antigen is unknown. TCRdb processed the 5' RACE reads anew with MiXCR; each CDR3 protein has one entry. The sample holds around 770,000 distinct CDR3 sequences, 10% to 15% seen once. The V and J ends lost 4 bases and 1 base, in that order; junction bases with no gene match: 6. Germline CDR1 is SGHTA and CDR2 is FQGNSA. The CDR3 covers 16 residues. The receptor's source is a male donor with ankylosing spondylitis. The source material was blood, either unsorted or a sorted T cell fraction (not recorded which). The chain joins TRBV7-2 to TRBJ2-7, with 11 nucleotides matching TRBD2. In nucleotides, the CDR3 is TGTGCCAGCAGCTCACGACTAGCGGGAAGATCCTACGAGCAGTACTTC. Translated: CASSSRLAGRSYEQYF.